This T cell receptor (beta chain) was sequenced for a study of blood T cell repertoires in COVID-19. Study-level information: Acute-phase and convalescent COVID-19 samples originated in the United States, Italy and Spain.

J was trimmed by 2 bases and V by 11 bases; bases with no gene match: 6. The CDR3 spans 12 residues. Germline-derived CDR1 and CDR2 are ENHRY and SYGVKD. Assignments of participants to cohorts depended upon their own reported clinical history. Two consecutive negative NP/OP PCR tests, clearance, or resolved symptoms defined Cohort 3 recovery. In the source study's methods: Reference gene primers were amplified, and this amplification served to estimate nucleated cell counts. Method: immunoSEQ multiplex PCR; TCRdb's copy keeps in-frame clones and lacks some. Clone size and the V and J calls come from that table; the DNA yielded D and trimming. Among 350,000 or so clones listed, roughly nine tenths were seen once. This clone came up once.

Material for sequencing was PBMCs or T cells enriched from blood (not recorded which). This sequence joins TRBV10-3 and TRBJ2-7; the match to TRBD1 covers 7 bases. The TCR sequence derives from a woman aged 30 to 39 who had recovered from COVID-19. Here the CDR3 DNA reads TGTGCCTCACAGGGGAGCACCTACGAGCAGTACTTC. Translated, it gives CASQGSTYEQYF.